What follows describes a single T cell receptor beta chain. What it recognizes is unknown. CDR1 SEHNR and CDR2 FQNEAQ come from the germline V gene (reference sequence). The CDR3 is made up of 15 amino acids. V gave up 5 bases and J gave up 4 bases; unmatched junction bases: 6. TCRdb's copy holds only in-frame clones and misses some; the assay was immunoSEQ multiplex PCR. The table records 70,000 or so clones, approximately 84% of them present only once. The data are from a study of T cells in localized non-small cell lung cancer. Study conclusions and caveats: Adjacent uninvolved lung tissue had the highest T cell clonality, exceeding tumor. Heterogeneity remains possible, as sequencing covered one tumor region only.

J is TRBJ2-7 and V is TRBV7-9; 12 positions agree with TRBD2. This receptor was identified in a female donor over 55 with stage I lung adenocarcinoma. The sequenced sample was peripheral blood, obtained before any cancer treatment. CDR3 residues: CASSRGLAGLYEQYF. The CDR3 DNA is TGTGCCAGCAGCCGCGGACTAGCGGGACTATACGAGCAGTACTTC.